This T cell receptor (beta chain) appears in the sequencing data of a study of T cells in Graves' hyperthyroidism and ophthalmopathy. Whole-study findings and limits: It was a median roughly six months before onset that the model predicted ophthalmopathy.

This clonotype was seen more than once but under ten times. Antigen specificity is unknown. A read error is possible here, since a much larger clone lies one base away. V lost 6 bases to trimming and J lost 3 bases, with 17 bases between them. CDR1 is DFQATT and CDR2 is SNEGSKA in the germline V gene (reference sequence). There are 15 residues in the CDR3. Researchers amplified the TCR beta CDR3 regions from RNA transcripts. HTBI primers drove first-round RT-PCR of the TCR CDR3. Via MiXCR, TCRdb re-called the multiplex PCR reads, giving one row per CDR3 protein. This sample yields hundreds of thousands of distinct CDR3 sequences, of which less than 15% are seen a single time; roughly 8.3% belongs to the top ten. It was considered stable Graves' hyperthyroidism when ophthalmopathy did not progress within 18 months. Hyperthyroidism was newly diagnosed in patients aged 18 to 65 (duration under 2 months). Diagnoses rested on clinical symptoms, serum thyroxine and TRAb, thyroid ultrasound and orbital computed tomography.

The genes are TRBV20-1 and TRBJ2-2, with unresolved D. The source of this sequence is a woman aged 18-30 years with Graves' hyperthyroidism. Sequenced input: blood. CDR3 protein: CSARLASLDTGELFF. DNA of the CDR3: TGCAGTGCACGACTTGCTAGTCTGGACACCGGGGAGCTGTTTTTT.